One sample yielded the 4 T cell receptor beta chains listed below, sequenced in a study of blood T cell repertoires in COVID-19 (dated by TCRdb to 2020 to 2021). Preparation of the library involved the immunoSEQ multiplex PCR assay. TCRdb took this table from immuneACCESS and kept in-frame rearrangements with V and J called. Such tables lack part of the clones; where checked against another copy, unresolved V genes explain under half of the gap, and the rest is unexplained. In this sample the table shows 250,000 to 350,000 clones, just under 90% of which occur a single time. Jointly, the top ten make up less than 3.5% of the sample. The sample consisted of PBMCs or T cells enriched from blood (not recorded which). The receptors shown here come from a woman between 45 and 65 years old who had been exposed to COVID-19.

The V call is TRBV7-9, the J call TRBJ2-7; 7 bases match TRBD1. Losses at the gene ends were 5 bases for V and 3 bases for J; bases not matched to a gene: 4. The CDR3 extends over 13 amino acids. Looked up from germline, CDR1 is SEHNR and CDR2 is FQNEAQ (reference sequence). DNA of the CDR3: TGTGCCAGCAGCGGGGGACAGCACTACGAGCAGTACTTC. This translates into CASSGGQHYEQYF.

This rearrangement joins TRBV29-1 to TRBJ1-1; possibly TRBD1 for D (6 bases). Trimming took off 1 base at V and 0 bases at J, with 12 bases between the two ends. In germline, CDR1 is SQVTM, CDR2 ANQGSEA. This CDR3 comprises 15 residues. CDR3 coding DNA: TGCAGCGTTGAAGGGACAGCTGGATTGAACACTGAAGCTTTCTTT. Its protein is CSVEGTAGLNTEAFF.

The chain combines TRBV7-8 with TRBJ2-3; possible D gene TRBD1, 6 bases. V lost 0 bases and J lost 7, with 14 bases in between. Germline V CDR1 and CDR2: SGHVS, FQNEAQ. The CDR3 is 15 residues long. CDR3 sequence (DNA): TGTGCCAGCAGCTTAGCAGGGCAGGGGTGGAATACGCAGTATTTT. It yields the protein CASSLAGQGWNTQYF.

The rearrangement links TRBV18 to TRBJ1-2; tentative D call: TRBD1 (6 bases). This CDR3 contains 17 residues. Germline lookup yields CDR1 KGHSH and CDR2 LQKENI. V lost 3 bases and J 8 bases, leaving 25 bases between the germline ends. The CDR3: CASSPTVPGQTHQGYTF. DNA for the CDR3: TGTGCCAGCTCACCGACCGTCCCGGGACAAACGCATCAAGGCTACACCTTC.